Below are 18 T cell receptor beta chains sequenced from a single sample in a study of blood T cell repertoires in COVID-19. Here immunoSEQ multiplex PCR was the method, and the copy in TCRdb shows in-frame clones only, minus some. The sample includes roughly 150,000 clones, 84% of them seen just once. Sequenced input: peripheral blood. The receptor source for this set is a human donor in a cohort sampled during active COVID-19.

The count of this clone is one. This chain links TRBV4-1 with TRBJ2-3; D ambiguous. The CDR3 length is 16 residues. Trimming shortened V by 3 bases and J by 3 bases, and 16 bases separated the two germline ends. CDR1 and CDR2 (germline): MGHRA, YSYEKL. For the CDR3, the DNA is TGCGCCAGCAGCCACCACGGCCAGGTGGGTACAGATACGCAGTATTTT. Protein product: CASSHHGQVGTDTQYF.

The chain links TRBV24-1 to TRBJ2-5; 7 bases fit TRBD2. This CDR3 has 15 amino acids. Germline CDR1 KGHDR, CDR2 SFDVKD. J gave up 5 bases and V 4 bases, and 9 bases lay outside the gene matches. CDR3 in amino acids: CATSDLAGVRETQYF. The CDR3 bases are TGTGCCACCAGTGACCTGGCGGGGGTCAGGGAGACCCAGTACTTC.

The table lists this clone with a few counts. The rearrangement links TRBV6-5 to TRBJ2-5, with D perhaps TRBD2 (8 bases). The germline CDR1 and CDR2 sequences are MNHEY and SVGAGI. The CDR3 runs 15 residues. With 2 bases removed from V and 7 bases from J, the gap between germline ends came to 17 bases. The CDR3 DNA sequence: TGTGCCAGCAGTTACCCGGGAGGGGGCCAAAGGACCCAGTACTTC. It yields the protein CASSYPGGGQRTQYF.

V is TRBV15 and J is TRBJ2-7, with D tentatively TRBD2 (5 bases). The CDR3 extends over 14 amino acids. The germline gives CDR1 LNHNV, CDR2 YYDKDF (reference sequence). Trimming shortened V by 8 bases and J by 7 bases, and 21 bases separated the two germline ends. The CDR3 bases are TGTGCCACCTCTTCCGGAGGACCGGGGAGAGAGCAGTACTTC. It encodes CATSSGGPGREQYF. Looking up the rest from reference TRBV15 and TRBJ2-7 gives the full variable domain: DAMVIQNPRYQVTQFGKPVTLSCSQTLNHNVMYWYQQKSSQAPKLLFHYYDKDFNNEADTPDNFQSRRPNTSFCFLDIRSPGLGDTAMYLCATSSGGPGREQYFGPGTRLTVT.

The J gene is TRBJ2-5, the V gene TRBV3-1 (or the pseudogene TRBV3-2), with 8 bases aligning to TRBD2. V shed 9 bases and J 5 bases; nucleotides not matched to a gene: 8. Looked up from germline, CDR1 is LGHDT and CDR2 is YNNKEL (reference sequence). This CDR3 is 13 amino acids long. CDR3 loop: CASRLAPSETQYF. In DNA form, the CDR3 reads TGTGCCAGTCGACTAGCGCCCTCGGAGACCCAGTACTTC.

The chain couples TRBV7-9 to TRBJ1-3; D perhaps matches TRBD1 (6 bases). Trimming took 6 bases from V and 0 from J, leaving 15 bases between them. The CDR3 has 16 residues. Germline V gene lookup returns CDR1 SEHNR and CDR2 FQNEAQ (reference sequence). This CDR3 reads CASRKGGGPSGNTIYF. DNA of the CDR3: TGTGCCAGCAGGAAAGGGGGGGGGCCCTCTGGAAACACCATATATTTT.

The chain employs TRBV5-6 and TRBJ2-4; possibly TRBD1 for D (6 bases). This CDR3 is built from 14 residues. V was clipped by 4 bases and J by 8 bases, with 16 bases between them. Germline assignment: CDR1 SGHDT and CDR2 YYEEEE. CDR3 DNA sequence: TGTGCCAGCAGCAAGGGGGTCCCCCGGTACATTCAGTACTTC. This encodes CASSKGVPRYIQYF.

The chain recombines TRBV5-1 with TRBJ1-6; 9 bases fit TRBD1. The V gene end was trimmed by 4 bases and the J gene end by 6 bases; junction bases not matched to a gene: 5. The CDR3 extends over 15 amino acids. In germline, CDR1 is SGHRS, CDR2 YFSETQ. CDR3 loop: CASSLRTGANSPLHF. The CDR3 bases are TGCGCCAGCAGCCTGAGGACAGGGGCTAATTCACCCCTCCACTTT.

This clone has more than one count but fewer than ten. This sequence joins TRBV28 and TRBJ1-5; 8 nucleotides match TRBD1. Germline V gives CDR1 MDHEN, CDR2 SYDVKM. This CDR3 has 19 residues. The V and J ends lost 1 base and 2 bases, in that order; junction bases with no gene match: 13. The chain's CDR3 is CASSLYIRGQDIGNQPQHF. CDR3 sequence (DNA): TGTGCCAGCAGTTTATATATTAGGGGACAGGATATAGGCAATCAGCCCCAGCATTTT. The variable domain in full, completed from reference TRBV28 and TRBJ1-5, reads DVKVTQSSRYLVKRTGEKVFLECVQDMDHENMFWYRQDPGLGLRLIYFSYDVKMKEKGDIPEGYSVSREKKERFSLILESASTNQTSMYLCASSLYIRGQDIGNQPQHFGDGTRLSIL.

CDR3 coding DNA: TGTGCCATCAGTGGGGCTAGGACATTTACTCAAGGCTACACCTTC. Residues: CAISGARTFTQGYTF. The chain employs TRBV10-3 and TRBJ1-2, with a possible D match to TRBD1 (5 bases). Germline V gives CDR1 ENHRY, CDR2 SYGVKD. V was trimmed by 4 bases and J by 8 bases, leaving 20 bases between them. The CDR3 spans 15 residues.

V gene TRBV7-9 combines with J gene TRBJ2-1; unclear D gene. Germline-derived CDR1 and CDR2 are SEHNR and FQNEAQ (reference sequence). The germline V and J ends were trimmed by 4 bases and 8 bases, with 6 bases remaining between them. The CDR3 runs to 11 residues. The CDR3 nucleotides are TGTGCCAGCAGCTCTTCTGATGAGCAGTTCTTC. Translated, it gives CASSSSDEQFF.

The CDR3 DNA follows: TGTGCCAGCAGCCAAGCAGGGGATTATGAAGCTTTCTTT. This encodes CASSQAGDYEAFF. The chain is built from TRBV4-2 and TRBJ1-1; D may be TRBD1 (6 bases). This CDR3 region has 13 residues. CDR1 and CDR2 from the germline V gene are LGHNA and YNFKEQ. V was pared by 1 base and J by 7 bases, with 10 bases between.

This clone was recorded a few times. The chain joins TRBV14 to TRBJ1-2, with 9 bases aligning to TRBD1. V lost 2 bases, J lost 4 bases, and 11 bases stayed unmatched. Germline V CDR1 and CDR2: SGHDN, FVKESK. The CDR3 contains 17 residues. The CDR3 nucleotides are TGTGCCAGCAGCCAAATCAATACCGGGACAGGGAGCTATGGCTACACCTTC. As protein: CASSQINTGTGSYGYTF.

The CDR3 bases are TGTGCCAGTAGTAGGACAGGGCTGGGGAACTATGGCTACACCTTC. Translation gives CASSRTGLGNYGYTF. The chain couples TRBV19 to TRBJ1-2; 8 bases line up with TRBD1. The CDR3 is 15 residues long. Trimming took 4 bases from V and 2 from J; bases not matched to a gene: 6. Germline-derived CDR1 and CDR2 are LNHDA and SQIVND (reference sequence). Drawing the rest from reference TRBV19 and TRBJ1-2, the complete variable domain is DGGITQSPKYLFRKEGQNVTLSCEQNLNHDAMYWYRQDPGQGLRLIYYSQIVNDFQKGDIAEGYSVSREKKESFPLTVTSAQKNPTAFYLCASSRTGLGNYGYTFGSGTRLTVV.

The rearrangement links TRBV19 to TRBJ2-7; D perhaps matches TRBD2 (6 bases). Trimming took off 6 bases at V and 0 bases at J, with 12 bases between the two ends. The germline V gene has CDR1 LNHDA and CDR2 SQIVND (reference sequence). This CDR3 region has 14 residues. CDR3 coding DNA: TGTGCCAGTAGACGGACTATGACCTCCTACGAGCAGTACGTC. Its protein is CASRRTMTSYEQYV.

This chain connects TRBV4-1 to TRBJ1-1; maybe TRBD1 (6 bases). Trimming removed 2 bases at V and 2 bases at J, with 15 bases between. Germline lookup yields CDR1 MGHRA and CDR2 YSYEKL. The CDR3 is 16 residues long. In nucleotides, the CDR3 is TGCGCCAGCAGCCAAAGGGGGAATTATTTCAACACTGAAGCTTTCTTT. It is translated as CASSQRGNYFNTEAFF.

The J gene is TRBJ2-7, the V gene TRBV7-2; TRBD2 aligns across 8 bases. The CDR3 length is 17 residues. The V gene's germline CDR1 is SGHTA and CDR2 FQGNSA. V lost 1 base to trimming and J lost 2 bases; unmatched junction nucleotides: 10. CDR3 coding DNA: TGTGCCAGCAGCTTAGTCGGAGGGCGGGGGGCACCCTACGAGCAGTACTTC. It specifies CASSLVGGRGAPYEQYF.

The V and J genes are TRBV7-6 and TRBJ2-3; D possibly corresponds to TRBD1 (6 bases). The CDR3 is 13 residues long. Germline lookup yields CDR1 SGHVS and CDR2 FNYEAQ. V was cut by 1 base and J by 6 bases, with 8 bases left in between. The CDR3 DNA reads as TGTGCCAGCAGCTTAGTTAGGGGGGATACGCAGTATTTT. Translated: CASSLVRGDTQYF.